The 29 T cell receptor beta chains below were found in one sample sequenced in a study of CD8 T cells in ankylosing spondylitis. TCRdb independently ran MiXCR on the 5' RACE reads; one entry per CDR3 protein. Here the sample spans roughly 240,000 distinct CDR3 sequences, roughly 32% being singletons. The sequenced material came from blood, either unsorted or a sorted T cell fraction (not recorded which). The receptors derive from a male donor with ankylosing spondylitis or in good health (not recorded which).

As to this clonotype: One end of the junction varies from germline; a read error may be responsible. The genes are TRBV5-6 and TRBJ2-7; D is unclear. CDR3 length: 13 amino acids. Germline values: CDR1 SGHDT, CDR2 YYEEEE. Written as DNA, the CDR3 is TGTGCCAGCAGGTTGGCGCCCTCCTACGAGCAGTACTTC. Translation: CASRLAPSYEQYF. Together with reference TRBV5-6 and TRBJ2-7, the CDR3 gives the full variable domain: DAGVTQSPTHLIKTRGQQVTLRCSPKSGHDTVSWYQQALGQGPQFIFQYYEEEERQRGNFPDRFSGHQFPNYSSELNVNALLLGDSALYLCASRLAPSYEQYFGPGTRLTVT.

The V gene is TRBV29-1, the J gene TRBJ2-3, with 8 nucleotides matching TRBD2. Germline CDR1 reads SQVTM; CDR2 reads ANQGSEA. Trimming cost V 0 bases and J 0 bases; bases outside gene matches: 2. The CDR3 consists of 15 residues. CDR3 region: CSVEDASGSTDTQYF. For the CDR3, the DNA is TGCAGCGTTGAAGATGCTAGCGGGAGCACAGATACGCAGTATTTT.

This clonotype was counted ten times or more. The chain recombines TRBV6-4 with TRBJ2-2; D possibly uses TRBD1 or TRBD2 (6 bases each). The CDR3 totals 16 residues. V shed 2 bases and J shed 1 base, with 11 bases lying between them. The germline V gene encodes CDR1 MRHNA and CDR2 SNTAGT. The CDR3 here is CASSDPGAKNTGELFF. DNA of the CDR3: TGTGCCAGCAGTGACCCGGGGGCGAAGAACACCGGGGAGCTGTTTTTT.

V gene TRBV28 combines with J gene TRBJ2-1; D is undetermined. V was pared by 6 bases and J by 1 base, with 19 bases between. Per germline, CDR1 MDHEN and CDR2 SYDVKM. The CDR3 runs to 17 residues. Written as DNA, the CDR3 is TGTGCCAGCAGCAGCCCTGGAAGTAAGGGATCCTACAATGAGCAGTTCTTC. It is translated as CASSSPGSKGSYNEQFF.

This clonotype came up a few times. The gene calls are TRBV29-1 and TRBJ2-1; 9 nucleotides agree with TRBD2. The CDR3 sequence is 15 residues long. Germline CDR1 SQVTM, CDR2 ANQGSEA. The ends lost 3 bases at V and 4 bases at J; junction bases unmatched: 7. The CDR3: CSVERLAGGYNEQFF. CDR3 nucleotide sequence: TGCAGCGTTGAGCGATTGGCGGGGGGGTACAATGAGCAGTTCTTC.

The CDR3 DNA is TGTGCCAGCAGCTTAGTTAGGGTAGGGGAGACCCAGTACTTC. This gives the protein CASSLVRVGETQYF. The chain links TRBV7-8 to TRBJ2-5, with D hard to call. CDR3 size: 14 residues. V was pared by 1 base and J by 5 bases, with 11 bases between. Germline loops: CDR1 SGHVS, CDR2 FQNEAQ. The full variable domain, in which reference TRBV7-8 and TRBJ2-5 provide the parts outside the CDR3, is GAGVSQSPRYKVAKRGQDVALRCDPISGHVSLFWYQQALGQGPEFLTYFQNEAQLDKSGLPSDRFFAERPEGSVSTLKIQRTQQEDSAVYLCASSLVRVGETQYFGPGTRLLVL.

This chain links TRBV11-2 with TRBJ2-3; no clear D. CDR1 and CDR2 from the germline V gene are SGHAT and FQNNGV. Deletions cut 2 bases from V and 4 bases from J, with 4 bases between. There are 12 residues in the CDR3. The CDR3 here is CASSLYSDTQYF. CDR3 DNA sequence: TGTGCCAGCAGCTTATATTCAGATACGCAGTATTTT.

This clonotype has more than one count but fewer than ten. The rearrangement joins TRBV20-1 to TRBJ2-7; the D is unclear. Trimming removed 3 bases at V and 4 bases at J, with 13 bases between. CDR1 and CDR2 (germline): DFQATT, SNEGSKA (reference sequence). CDR3 size: 13 residues. CDR3 sequence reads: CSARPPERYEQYF. In nucleotides, the CDR3 is TGCAGTGCTAGGCCGCCCGAGCGTTACGAGCAGTACTTC.

This CDR3 is CSAGIPGLESEQYF. CDR3 in DNA: TGCAGTGCTGGGATACCGGGACTAGAGTCGGAGCAGTACTTC. The J gene is TRBJ2-7, the V gene TRBV20-1; 8 nucleotides match TRBD2. The germline gives CDR1 DFQATT, CDR2 SNEGSKA (reference sequence). The CDR3 totals 14 residues. Trimming removed 5 bases from V and 7 bases from J; junction bases left unmatched: 13.

The V and J genes are TRBV5-8 and TRBJ2-7; D ambiguous. Germline V CDR1 and CDR2: SGHTS, YDEGEE. Trimming left V 4 bases short and J 5 bases short, with 7 bases between. This CDR3 region has 11 residues. DNA for the CDR3: TGTGCCAGCAGCCAGGTCCACGAGCAGTACTTC. As protein: CASSQVHEQYF.

The chain is built from TRBV5-1 and TRBJ2-1; 7 nucleotides align to TRBD1. This CDR3 comprises 15 residues. The junction had 8 bases not matched to a gene; V was cut back by 2 bases and J by 6 bases. The germline gives CDR1 SGHRS, CDR2 YFSETQ. For the CDR3, the DNA is TGCGCCAGCAGCTTCACAGGGGCGAGGGGCAATGAGCAGTTCTTC. Its protein product is CASSFTGARGNEQFF.

The chain couples TRBV10-3 to TRBJ2-5; D may be TRBD2 (5 bases). The V end was cut by 0 bases, the J end by 1 base, with 6 bases between. The germline gives CDR1 ENHRY, CDR2 SYGVKD. This CDR3 has 14 amino acids. For the CDR3, the DNA is TGTGCCATCAGTGAGTCGAGCGGCCAAGAGACCCAGTACTTC. As protein: CAISESSGQETQYF.

This clonotype occurred many times. The V gene is TRBV7-3, the J gene TRBJ2-5; D is perhaps TRBD2 (6 bases). The CDR3 consists of 15 residues. V shed 1 base and J shed 2 bases, with 11 bases lying between them. Per germline, CDR1 SGHTA and CDR2 FQGTGA. Written as DNA, the CDR3 is TGTGCCAGCAGCTTAAGTGGGGGGACGCAAGAGACCCAGTACTTC. Protein: CASSLSGGTQETQYF.

This sequence joins TRBV6-1 and TRBJ1-6, with 11 bases aligning to TRBD1. From germline, CDR1 is MNHNS and CDR2 SASEGT. J lost 4 bases, V lost 6 bases, and 11 bases had no gene match. The CDR3 covers 18 residues. CDR3 amino acids: CASSRSAGTGGYNSPLHF. DNA of the CDR3: TGTGCCAGCAGCCGATCGGCCGGGACAGGGGGATATAATTCACCCCTCCACTTT.

The chain links TRBV5-1 to TRBJ1-2, with D hard to call. V dropped 0 bases and J dropped 6 bases, with 15 bases sitting between them. Germline CDR1 is SGHRS and CDR2 is YFSETQ. CDR3 length equals 15 residues. This CDR3 is CASSLGFLPRDGYTF. The CDR3 bases are TGCGCCAGCAGCTTGGGGTTCCTCCCCCGGGATGGCTACACCTTC.

At least ten counts were recorded for this clonotype. The J gene is TRBJ2-3, the V gene TRBV20-1; D gene uncertain. The germline CDR1 and CDR2 sequences are DFQATT and SNEGSKA (reference sequence). Between the trimmed V and J ends, which lost 3 bases and 0 bases, there was a span of 10 bases. The CDR3 sequence is 14 residues long. The CDR3 loop reads CSASFTSSTDTQYF. CDR3 coding DNA: TGCAGTGCTAGTTTTACCTCTAGCACAGATACGCAGTATTTT.

This chain links TRBV20-1 with TRBJ2-5; D is perhaps TRBD1 or TRBD2 (5 bases each). The CDR3 length is 15 residues. Trimming shortened V by 0 bases and J by 4 bases, and 15 bases separated the two germline ends. Germline CDR1 DFQATT, CDR2 SNEGSKA (reference sequence). The CDR3, as DNA: TGCAGTGCTAGAGATCCGACCGGGGCCTTAGAGACCCAGTACTTC. Its translation is CSARDPTGALETQYF.

The CDR3 sequence: CASSVEGGRGTEAFF. DNA of the CDR3: TGTGCCAGCAGCGTAGAAGGTGGCAGGGGGACTGAAGCTTTCTTT. The V and J genes are TRBV9 and TRBJ1-1, with 7 bases fitting TRBD1. The CDR3 covers 15 residues. The ends lost 0 bases at V and 5 bases at J; junction bases unmatched: 7. Germline CDR1 and CDR2: SGDLS and YYNGEE.

V usage is TRBV10-3 and J usage is TRBJ2-3; D unclear. V was trimmed by 0 bases and J by 3 bases, leaving 7 bases between them. The germline V gene encodes CDR1 ENHRY and CDR2 SYGVKD. CDR3 length equals 14 residues. For the CDR3, the DNA is TGTGCCATCAGTGAGTCGGAGCAGACAGATACGCAGTATTTT. Amino acid sequence: CAISESEQTDTQYF.

The chain uses TRBV4-1 and TRBJ2-1; 7 bases match TRBD2. The CDR3 consists of 18 residues. Germline V CDR1 and CDR2: MGHRA, YSYEKL. J was trimmed by 0 bases and V by 4 bases; bases with no gene match: 12. The CDR3 DNA is TGCGCCAGCAGCCCAAGGGTCAGCGGGATCAGCTCCTACAATGAGCAGTTCTTC. This sequence encodes CASSPRVSGISSYNEQFF.

This sequence joins TRBV6-5 and TRBJ2-3; D is perhaps TRBD2 (5 bases). Germline values: CDR1 MNHEY, CDR2 SVGAGI. The CDR3 extends over 17 amino acids. V gave up 0 bases and J gave up 3 bases, with 16 bases separating them. The CDR3 reads CASSYSGFRRGTDTQYF. The DNA for the CDR3 is TGTGCCAGCAGTTACTCTGGGTTTAGACGGGGAACAGATACGCAGTATTTT.

The gene calls are TRBV15 and TRBJ2-7; perhaps D is TRBD1 or TRBD2 (5 bases each). The CDR3 runs 14 residues. V lost 6 bases and J lost 6, with 18 bases in between. CDR1 is LNHNV and CDR2 is YYDKDF in the germline V gene (reference sequence). Here the CDR3 DNA reads TGTGCCACCAGTCATGGCAGGGACCATCCCGAGCAGTACTTC. This sequence encodes CATSHGRDHPEQYF.

This rearrangement joins TRBV4-1 to TRBJ2-7, with D maybe TRBD1 (5 bases). CDR1 and CDR2 (germline): MGHRA, YSYEKL. The CDR3 consists of 14 residues. Trimming left V 3 bases short and J 1 base short, with 10 bases between. For the CDR3, the DNA is TGCGCCAGCAGCCAGACGACAGTATCCTACGAGCAGTACTTC. Its protein is CASSQTTVSYEQYF.

The genes are TRBV5-1 and TRBJ1-5; D remains unclear. Germline V gene data show CDR1 as SGHRS and CDR2 as YFSETQ. Trimming took 0 bases from V and 5 from J, leaving 9 bases between them. This CDR3 has 14 residues. CDR3 protein: CASSLGAVDQPQHF. Written as DNA, the CDR3 is TGCGCCAGCAGCTTGGGTGCGGTTGATCAGCCCCAGCATTTT.

This chain joins TRBV5-5 and TRBJ2-3; D possibly matches TRBD1 or TRBD2 (5 bases each). The V and J ends lost 5 bases and 5 bases respectively, with 21 bases between them. The CDR3 is 16 residues long. From germline, CDR1 is SGHKS and CDR2 YYEKEE (reference sequence). The CDR3 is CASSYFRGPSRDTQYF. CDR3 DNA sequence: TGTGCCAGCAGTTATTTCCGGGGCCCTTCGAGAGATACGCAGTATTTT.

V is TRBV12-3 or TRBV12-4 and J is TRBJ2-5, with 16 bases lining up with TRBD2. The CDR3 contains 17 residues. The J segment lost 4 bases and the V segment lost 4 bases, leaving 6 bases of the junction unmatched. CDR3 nucleotides: TGTGCCAGCAGTTCCACGGGACTAGCGGGGGGGCGAGAGACCCAGTACTTC. Its translation: CASSSTGLAGGRETQYF.

This clonotype was observed at least ten times. J is TRBJ1-1 and V is TRBV12-3 or TRBV12-4; D is unclear. V lost 3 bases and J lost 1, with 9 bases in between. This CDR3 comprises 14 residues. This CDR3 reads CASSLAGPNTEAFF. Written as DNA, the CDR3 is TGTGCCAGCAGTTTGGCAGGCCCGAACACTGAAGCTTTCTTT.

The rearrangement uses TRBV13 and TRBJ1-2; TRBD1 matches at 7 bases. In germline, CDR1 is PRHDT, CDR2 FYEKMQ (reference sequence). Trimming at V came to 4 bases and at J to 1 base, leaving 18 bases not matched to a gene. The CDR3 extends over 19 amino acids. CDR3 sequence reads: CASSSRSLQGDNVNYGYTF. The CDR3 DNA follows: TGTGCCAGCAGCTCTCGCTCCCTTCAGGGGGATAATGTTAACTATGGCTACACCTTC. Full variable domain (missing parts from reference TRBV13 and TRBJ1-2): AAGVIQSPRHLIKEKRETATLKCYPIPRHDTVYWYQQGPGQDPQFLISFYEKMQSDKGSIPDRFSAQQFSDYHSELNMSSLELGDSALYFCASSSRSLQGDNVNYGYTFGSGTRLTVV.

This clonotype was found a few times. The CDR3 spells CATSGHRYNQPQHF. In DNA, the CDR3 is TGTGCCACCAGCGGACACAGGTACAATCAGCCCCAGCATTTT. The chain combines TRBV15 with TRBJ1-5, with D possibly matching TRBD1 (5 bases). CDR1 LNHNV and CDR2 YYDKDF come from the germline V gene (reference sequence). The CDR3 totals 14 residues. Trimming shortened V by 5 bases and J by 3 bases, and 11 bases separated the two germline ends. The variable domain in full, with the rest retrieved from reference TRBV15 and TRBJ1-5, is DAMVIQNPRYQVTQFGKPVTLSCSQTLNHNVMYWYQQKSSQAPKLLFHYYDKDFNNEADTPDNFQSRRPNTSFCFLDIRSPGLGDTAMYLCATSGHRYNQPQHFGDGTRLSIL.